Listed below are T cell receptor beta chains from one sample, sequenced in a study of T cell repertoires in cytomegalovirus infection. TCRdb used MiXCR to reprocess the reads, holding one entry per CDR3 protein. The data hold fewer than 550,000 distinct CDR3 sequences, with 11% observed a single time. The sequenced sample consisted of PBMCs. Every receptor here comes from a human donor in good health (CMV status not recorded). Some clones in this sample may be carry-over from other donors' samples. Both conserved end residues are part of each CDR3. D genes are given only for firm matches. For some rows the clone size is stated as once, few or many, or as a class when expanded; others skip it.

TRBV3-1,few,TRBJ1-2,-,TGTGCCAGCAGCCAAGTCGTGGGGCCCGGCTATGGCTACACCTTC,CASSQVVGPGYGYTF
TRBV5-1,-,TRBJ2-2,TRBD1,TGCGCCAGCAGCTTAACAGGGACAGCGAACACCGGGGAGCTGTTTTTT,CASSLTGTANTGELFF
TRBV6-1,many,TRBJ2-5,TRBD2,TGTGCCAGCAGTCCCCTTGGGGCTAGCGGAGAGACCCAGTACTTC,CASSPLGASGETQYF
TRBV11-2,many,TRBJ1-5,-,TGTGCCAGCAGCTTTGCGGCAGAACAGCCCCAGCATTTT,CASSFAAEQPQHF
TRBV4-2,many,TRBJ1-2,TRBD1,TGTGCCAGCAGCCAACCGGGACAGCGGAGCTATGGCTACACCTTC,CASSQPGQRSYGYTF
TRBV2,many,TRBJ2-7,-,TGTGCCAGCAGTCCTTTGGTGGTCGCCGCCGAGCAGTACTTC,CASSPLVVAAEQYF
TRBV28,many,TRBJ2-1,TRBD2,TGTGCCAGCAGTTTACGGGAGGTTTCCTACAATGAGCAGTTCTTC,CASSLREVSYNEQFF
TRBV5-1,-,TRBJ2-3,TRBD1,TGCGCCAGCAGCTTGGTGCAGGGGGCCGGAGATACGCAGTATTTT,CASSLVQGAGDTQYF
TRBV3-1,-,TRBJ2-1,-,TGTGCCAGCAGCCAAGTGGCAGGGTGGGGTGAGCAGTTCTTC,CASSQVAGWGEQFF
TRBV29-1,-,TRBJ2-2,-,TGCAGCGTTGATGTGAACACCGGGGAGCTGTTTTTT,CSVDVNTGELFF
TRBV5-1,-,TRBJ1-1,TRBD1,TGCGCCAGCAGCCTGGGGACAGATGAAGCTTTCTTT,CASSLGTDEAFF
TRBV6-2/TRBV6-3,many,TRBJ2-5,TRBD2,TGTGCCAGCACTGGCTCGGGAGGGCCGGGTGAGACCCAGTACTTC,CASTGSGGPGETQYF
TRBV9,few,TRBJ1-1,-,TGTGCCAGCAGCGTAGATCAGGGGAGTCGGACTGAAGCTTTCTTT,CASSVDQGSRTEAFF
TRBV30,few,TRBJ2-1,-,TGTGCCTGGAGTGTCGACACAGGGTATGAGCAGTTCTTC,CAWSVDTGYEQFF
TRBV5-5,-,TRBJ1-2,TRBD1,TGTGCCAGCAGCTTCGAGGGGGCGCAGGGCTACACCTTC,CASSFEGAQGYTF
TRBV10-3,many,TRBJ2-3,-,TGTGCCAACCGGGACTCGGCGGATACGCAGTATTTT,CANRDSADTQYF
TRBV7-6,many,TRBJ1-1,-,TGTGCCAGCAGCTTAGGCGAAGGGCGGACTGAAGCTTTCTTT,CASSLGEGRTEAFF
TRBV29-1,-,TRBJ1-2,TRBD1,TGCAGCGGGGACAGAATCTATGGCTACACCTTC,CSGDRIYGYTF
TRBV12-5,many,TRBJ2-7,-,TGTGCTAGTGGAGTTCCGGCGGGTTACGAGCAGTACTTC,CASGVPAGYEQYF
TRBV4-1,many,TRBJ1-4,-,TGCGCCAGCAGCTTAAGCGAAGGGGAGAATGAAAAACTGTTTTTT,CASSLSEGENEKLFF
TRBV27,-,TRBJ2-7,-,TGTGCCAGTAAGCTCGTGGGGCACGGGATTCTGTCGTACGAGCAGTACTTC,CASKLVGHGILSYEQYF
TRBV6-5,few,TRBJ1-4,-,TGTGCCAGCAGTAGGGGGGCAACTAATGAAAAACTGTTTTTT,CASSRGATNEKLFF
TRBV9,-,TRBJ1-1,-,TGTGCCAGCAGCGTAGACCCTAACAGGGTTGGGAACACTGAAGCTTTCTTT,CASSVDPNRVGNTEAFF
TRBV19,few,TRBJ1-2,TRBD1,TGTGCCAGTACGTACAGGGGCTATGGCTACACCTTC,CASTYRGYGYTF
TRBV5-1,few,TRBJ1-2,-,TGCGCCAGCAGCTTGGCCGAAATCGAATATGGCTACACCTTC,CASSLAEIEYGYTF
TRBV6-6,few,TRBJ1-1,-,TGTGCCCTAGGTCCCCGACACCTCTCGAACACTGAAGCTTTCTTT,CALGPRHLSNTEAFF
TRBV29-1,few,TRBJ2-7,-,TGCAGCGTTGCGGAGGGAACCTACGAGCAGTACTTC,CSVAEGTYEQYF
TRBV12-3/TRBV12-4,many,TRBJ1-1,-,TGTGCCAGCAGTTTAATGAACACTGAAGCTTTCTTT,CASSLMNTEAFF
TRBV3-1,-,TRBJ1-2,-,TGTGCCAGCAGCACGCGGGACACCCGCTATGGCTACACCTTC,CASSTRDTRYGYTF
TRBV11-2,few,TRBJ2-1,TRBD2,TGTGCCAGCAGCTTATCATGGCGGGAGACGAACAATGAGCAGTTCTTC,CASSLSWRETNNEQFF
TRBV6-1,many,TRBJ1-4,TRBD1,TGTGCCAGCAGTGAAGCGACTTCGACAGGGACTAATGAAAAACTGTTTTTT,CASSEATSTGTNEKLFF
TRBV2,-,TRBJ2-3,-,TGTGCCAGCAGTGAATACCGGGAAGTGGGGGCAGATACGCAGTATTTT,CASSEYREVGADTQYF
TRBV10-3,many,TRBJ1-2,-,TGTGCCATCCTCCCGGGTATCCTCTATGGCTACACCTTC,CAILPGILYGYTF
TRBV7-3,many,TRBJ1-2,-,TGTGCCAGCAGCGCGCAACCGATGGGCCGACAAACTAACTATGGCTACACCTTC,CASSAQPMGRQTNYGYTF
TRBV3-1,-,TRBJ2-3,TRBD1,TGTGCCAGCAGCTTCGACAGGGCGGTGGCAGATACGCAGTATTTT,CASSFDRAVADTQYF
TRBV9,-,TRBJ2-3,TRBD1,TGTGCCAGCAGCGTAGAAAGGGGGCAGGATACGCAGTATTTT,CASSVERGQDTQYF
TRBV20-1,few,TRBJ2-2,-,TGCAGTGCGTTCATTCGACAGAACACCGGGGAGCTGTTTTTT,CSAFIRQNTGELFF
TRBV6-1,many,TRBJ1-6,TRBD1,TGTGCCAGCCAGGGGGCGCGGAATTCACCCCTCCACTTT,CASQGARNSPLHF
TRBV10-3,many,TRBJ1-6,-,TGTGCCATCAGTGAGGGCTATTCACCCCTCCACTTT,CAISEGYSPLHF
TRBV20-1,many,TRBJ2-7,TRBD2,TGCAGTGCCGCCAGCGGGGGGTCCTACGAGCAGTACTTC,CSAASGGSYEQYF
TRBV28,-,TRBJ2-5,-,TGTGCCAGCAGTTTTCCACAGCAGAGGGAGACCCAGTACTTC,CASSFPQQRETQYF
TRBV5-1,-,TRBJ2-1,TRBD2,TGCGCCAGCAGCTTCCTATCCGGGACTACCAATGAGCAGTTCTTC,CASSFLSGTTNEQFF
TRBV12-3/TRBV12-4,many,TRBJ1-5,-,TGTGCCAGCAGCCCACAAATATGGGGTGGGCGGAGCAATCAGCCCCAGCATTTT,CASSPQIWGGRSNQPQHF
TRBV7-2,many,TRBJ2-3,TRBD1,TGTGCCAGCAGAACGACAGGGGGCACAGATACGCAGTATTTT,CASRTTGGTDTQYF
TRBV7-8,many,TRBJ2-1,-,TGTGCCAGCAGCCCCCCCCAGCGACCCTACAATGAGCAGTTCTTC,CASSPPQRPYNEQFF
TRBV7-6,many,TRBJ2-5,TRBD1,TGTGCCAGCAGGCCCCGGGGGACAGGGGAGAAGACCCAGTACTTC,CASRPRGTGEKTQYF
TRBV4-1,many,TRBJ2-7,TRBD2,TGCGCCAGCAGCCAAGATGGTGGAGAGACTAGCGGGATAATCTACGAGCAGTACTTC,CASSQDGGETSGIIYEQYF
TRBV7-8,many,TRBJ1-1,-,TGTGCCAGCACCGGGGGGACTCAGGGATACACTGAAGCTTTCTTT,CASTGGTQGYTEAFF
TRBV19,many,TRBJ1-1,-,TGTGCCAGTAGTATAGCCCAGGAGGGTGGTGTCACTGAAGCTTTCTTT,CASSIAQEGGVTEAFF
TRBV29-1,-,TRBJ1-1,-,TGCAGCGTTTTCGGAGGGACTGAAGCTTTCTTT,CSVFGGTEAFF
TRBV11-2,many,TRBJ1-1,TRBD1,TGTGCCAGCAGCCACGGGACAGGCACTGAAGCTTTCTTT,CASSHGTGTEAFF
TRBV7-2,many,TRBJ2-7,-,TGTGCCAGCAGCCGCCAGGCGGGCAACGAGCAGTACTTC,CASSRQAGNEQYF
TRBV29-1,-,TRBJ2-7,-,TGCAGCGTCGCCTCTAGCTCCTACGAGCAGTACTTC,CSVASSSYEQYF
TRBV7-9,-,TRBJ1-2,-,TGTGCCAGCAGCCTTGACAGTACCTATGGCTACACCTTC,CASSLDSTYGYTF
TRBV7-6,many,TRBJ2-5,TRBD2,TGTGCCAGCAGCCCCCCGGGGACTAGCTGGTGGGAGACCCAGTACTTC,CASSPPGTSWWETQYF
TRBV7-3,many,TRBJ1-1,TRBD1,TGTGCCAGCAGCGCGAGATCGGGACAGAAAGTGAACACTGAAGCTTTCTTT,CASSARSGQKVNTEAFF